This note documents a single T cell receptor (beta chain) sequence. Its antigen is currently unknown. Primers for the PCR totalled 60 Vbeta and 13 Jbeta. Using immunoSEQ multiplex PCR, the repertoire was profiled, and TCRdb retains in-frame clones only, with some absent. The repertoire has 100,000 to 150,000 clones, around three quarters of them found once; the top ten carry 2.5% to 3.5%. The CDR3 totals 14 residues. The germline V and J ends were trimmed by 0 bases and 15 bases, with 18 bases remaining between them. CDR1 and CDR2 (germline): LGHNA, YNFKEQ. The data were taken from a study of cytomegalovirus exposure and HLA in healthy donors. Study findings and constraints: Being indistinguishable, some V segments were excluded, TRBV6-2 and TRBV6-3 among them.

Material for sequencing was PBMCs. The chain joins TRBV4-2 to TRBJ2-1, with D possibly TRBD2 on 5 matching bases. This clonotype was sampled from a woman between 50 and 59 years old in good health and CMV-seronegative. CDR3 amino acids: CASSQELVGDSRFF. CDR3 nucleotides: TGTGCCAGCAGCCAAGAGCTCGTCGGGGATAGCAGGTTCTTC.